This TCR beta chain derives from a study of T cells of healthy individuals (dated by TCRdb to between 2018 and 2020). Preparation of the library involved 5' RACE. TCRdb shows the sequencer as Illumina MiSeq. In-frame beta chains were kept once TCRdb had trimmed the public reads at Q25 with fastp and called clones with MiXCR. Identical CDR3 proteins give one entry, which carries the most common genes and DNA. Across this sample there are about 96,000 distinct CDR3 sequences, with 17% seen only once. The leading ten clones occupy under 7.5% of the sample. About this clonotype itself: It lacks a known antigen. Within one base of it there is no much larger clone, and no base qualities were kept.

V is shortened by 6 bases, J by 0 bases, and the region joining them spans 12 bases. The CDR1 and CDR2 encoded by the germline V gene are MDHEN and SYDVKM. The CDR3 holds 15 amino acids from the cysteine to the phenylalanine. The entry retains the CDR3 DNA only, 45 bases that are in frame from base 1. The receptor's source is a human donor in good health. The rearrangement combines TRBV28 with TRBJ1-5; the D gene remains uncertain. The encoded CDR3 is CASRRHLTSNQPQHF. Read as DNA, the sequence is TGTGCCAGCAGGCGACACTTAACTAGCAATCAGCCCCAGCATTTT.